This T cell receptor (beta chain) derives from a study of T cells of healthy individuals. The CDR3 consists of 14 residues. Per germline, CDR1 SGHKS and CDR2 YYEKEE (reference sequence). V dropped 0 bases and J dropped 8 bases, with 14 bases sitting between them. TCRdb redid the calling of the 5' RACE reads with MiXCR, one entry per CDR3 protein. The sample yields 60,000 to 75,000 distinct CDR3 sequences, about a sixth seen once. The chain employs TRBV5-5 and TRBJ1-2, with D possibly matching TRBD1 (5 bases). This clonotype originated in a human donor in good health. Here the CDR3 reads CASSLEGRADGYTF. The CDR3 DNA reads as TGTGCCAGCAGCTTGGAAGGCAGGGCAGACGGCTACACCTTC.